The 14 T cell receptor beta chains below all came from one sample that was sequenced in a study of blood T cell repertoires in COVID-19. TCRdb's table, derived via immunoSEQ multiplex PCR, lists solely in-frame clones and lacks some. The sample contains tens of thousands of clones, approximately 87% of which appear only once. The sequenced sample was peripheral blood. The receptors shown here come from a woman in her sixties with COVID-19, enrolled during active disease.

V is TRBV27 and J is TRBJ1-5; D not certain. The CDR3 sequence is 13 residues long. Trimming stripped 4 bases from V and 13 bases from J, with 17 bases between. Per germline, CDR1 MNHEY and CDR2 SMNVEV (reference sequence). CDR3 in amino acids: CASSSAPGLPQHF. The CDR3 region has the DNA TGTGCCAGCAGTTCCGCGCCCGGTCTACCGCAGCATTTT.

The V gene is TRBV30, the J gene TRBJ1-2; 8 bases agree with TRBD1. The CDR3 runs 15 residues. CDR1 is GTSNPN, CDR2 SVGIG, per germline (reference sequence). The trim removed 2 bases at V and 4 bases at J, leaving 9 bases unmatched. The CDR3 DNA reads TGTGCCTGGAGTCCTCGGGACAGGAGGACCTATGGCTACACCTTC. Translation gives CAWSPRDRRTYGYTF.

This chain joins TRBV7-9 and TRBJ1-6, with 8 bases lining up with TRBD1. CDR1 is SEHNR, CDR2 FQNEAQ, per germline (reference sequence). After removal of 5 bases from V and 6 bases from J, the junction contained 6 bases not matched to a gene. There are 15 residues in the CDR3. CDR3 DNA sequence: TGTGCCAGCAGCCCCAGACAGGGGCCTAATTCACCCCTCCACTTT. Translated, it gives CASSPRQGPNSPLHF.

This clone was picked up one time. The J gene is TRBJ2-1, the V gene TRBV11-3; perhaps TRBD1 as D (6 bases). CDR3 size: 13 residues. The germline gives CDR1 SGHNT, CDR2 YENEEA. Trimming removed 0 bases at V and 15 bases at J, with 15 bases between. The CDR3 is CASSLDPRDKPFF. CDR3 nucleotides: TGTGCCAGCAGCTTAGATCCTCGGGACAAACCGTTCTTC.

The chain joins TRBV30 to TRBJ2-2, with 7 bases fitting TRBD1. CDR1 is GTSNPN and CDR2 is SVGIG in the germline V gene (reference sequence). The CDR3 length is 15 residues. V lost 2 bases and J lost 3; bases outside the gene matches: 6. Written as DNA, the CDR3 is TGTGCCTGGAGTTTTTTAGGGGGCTACACCGGGGAGCTGTTTTTT. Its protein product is CAWSFLGGYTGELFF.

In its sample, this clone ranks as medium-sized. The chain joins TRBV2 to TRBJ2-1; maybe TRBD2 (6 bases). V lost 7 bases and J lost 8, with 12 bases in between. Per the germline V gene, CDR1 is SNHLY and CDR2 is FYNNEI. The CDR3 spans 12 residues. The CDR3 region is CASKLAGDEQFF. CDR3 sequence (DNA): TGTGCCAGCAAACTAGCTGGCGATGAGCAGTTCTTC.

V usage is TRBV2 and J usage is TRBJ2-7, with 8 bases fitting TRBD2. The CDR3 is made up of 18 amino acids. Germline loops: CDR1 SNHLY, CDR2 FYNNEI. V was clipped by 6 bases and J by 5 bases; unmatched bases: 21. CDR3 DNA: TGTGCCAGCAGCAGGGAAGGGCTCCTAAGCGGGAGTACGAACGAGCAGTACTTC. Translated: CASSREGLLSGSTNEQYF.

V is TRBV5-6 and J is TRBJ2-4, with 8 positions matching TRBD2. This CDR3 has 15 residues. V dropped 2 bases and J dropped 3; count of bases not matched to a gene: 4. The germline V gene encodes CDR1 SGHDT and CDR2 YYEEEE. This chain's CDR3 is CASSFLRGDKNIQYF. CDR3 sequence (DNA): TGTGCCAGCAGCTTTCTGCGGGGGGACAAAAACATTCAGTACTTC.

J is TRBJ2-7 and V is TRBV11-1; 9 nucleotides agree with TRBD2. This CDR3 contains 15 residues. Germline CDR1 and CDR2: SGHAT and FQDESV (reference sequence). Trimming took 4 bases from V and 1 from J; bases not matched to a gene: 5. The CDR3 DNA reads TGTGCCAGCAGCTCCCTGGGACTAGCATCCTACGAGCAGTACTTC. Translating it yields CASSSLGLASYEQYF.

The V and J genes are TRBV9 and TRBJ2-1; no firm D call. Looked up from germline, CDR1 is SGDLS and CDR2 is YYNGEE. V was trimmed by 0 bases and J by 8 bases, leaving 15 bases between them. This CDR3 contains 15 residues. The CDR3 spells CASSVVATPIDEQFF. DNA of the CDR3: TGTGCCAGCAGCGTAGTAGCCACTCCGATCGATGAGCAGTTCTTC. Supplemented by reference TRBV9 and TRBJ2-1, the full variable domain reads DSGVTQTPKHLITATGQRVTLRCSPRSGDLSVYWYQQSLDQGLQFLIQYYNGEERAKGNILERFSAQQFPDLHSELNLSSLELGDSALYFCASSVVATPIDEQFFGPGTRLTVL.

The CDR3 sequence is CASSSPQGVKYGYTF. The CDR3 DNA reads TGTGCCAGCAGTTCCCCCCAGGGTGTTAAGTATGGCTACACCTTC. The chain has TRBV28 and TRBJ1-2, with a weak D call TRBD1 (5 bases). V lost 4 bases, J lost 5 bases, and 17 bases lay in between. The CDR3 length is 15 residues. CDR1 is MDHEN, CDR2 SYDVKM, per germline.

The CDR3, as DNA: TGTGCCAGCAGAAGTGCGGGATCTAGCACAGATACGCAGTATTTT. Protein product: CASRSAGSSTDTQYF. The chain couples TRBV6-6 to TRBJ2-3; tentative D call: TRBD2 (6 bases). There are 15 residues in the CDR3. Germline V CDR1 and CDR2: MNHNY, SVGAGI (reference sequence). Between the trimmed V and J ends, which lost 6 bases and 0 bases, there was a span of 13 bases.

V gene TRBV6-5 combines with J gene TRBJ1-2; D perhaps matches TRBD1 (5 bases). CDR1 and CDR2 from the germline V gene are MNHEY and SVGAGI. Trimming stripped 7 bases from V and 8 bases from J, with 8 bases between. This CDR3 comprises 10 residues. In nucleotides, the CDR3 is TGTGCCAGCACCCCAGGGGGCTACACCTTC. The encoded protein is CASTPGGYTF.

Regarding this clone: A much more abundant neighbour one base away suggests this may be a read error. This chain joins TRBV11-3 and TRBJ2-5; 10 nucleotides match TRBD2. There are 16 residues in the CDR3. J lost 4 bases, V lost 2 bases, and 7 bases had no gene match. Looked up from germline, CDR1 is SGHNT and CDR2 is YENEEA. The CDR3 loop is CASSLRASGSTETQYF. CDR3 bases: TGTGCCAGCAGCTTAAGGGCTAGCGGGAGTACAGAGACCCAGTACTTC.